The 11 T cell receptor beta chains reported below all come from one sample, sequenced in a study of T-cell reconstitution after alpha-beta-depleted transplantation in children. The TCRbeta library incorporated unique molecular identifiers. TCRdb called the PCR reads again in MiXCR, with one record for every CDR3 protein. This sample yields around 800,000 distinct CDR3 sequences, of which approximately 15% are seen a single time; under 6% belongs to the top ten. The sequencing used PBMCs, mostly from graft donor cells, collected 360 days after TCRalphabeta/CD19-depleted stem cell transplant. The receptors derive from a male patient between 5 and 17 years old who had a stem cell transplant for acute lymphoblastic leukemia, so the T cells may come from the graft donor.

This clonotype was counted only a few times. The rearrangement links TRBV4-1 to TRBJ2-7, with D perhaps matching TRBD1 (5 bases). Germline V gene data show CDR1 as MGHRA and CDR2 as YSYEKL. V gave up 4 bases and J gave up 3 bases, with 13 bases separating them. The CDR3 is 14 amino acids. CDR3 coding DNA: TGCGCCAGCAGCCCTCAGGAACAGGACTACGAGCAGTACTTC. It is translated as CASSPQEQDYEQYF.

Only a few counts were recorded for this clonotype. V gene TRBV4-1 combines with J gene TRBJ2-7, with unresolved D. Germline V lookup: CDR1 MGHRA, CDR2 YSYEKL. V gave up 3 bases and J gave up 1 base, with 10 bases separating them. The CDR3 loop spans 14 amino acids. CDR3 coding DNA: TGCGCCAGCAGCCATATTGGCAAATCCTACGAGCAGTACTTC. It translates to CASSHIGKSYEQYF.

This clonotype has ten or more counts. V is TRBV9 and J is TRBJ2-5, with 7 bases matching TRBD2. Per germline, CDR1 SGDLS and CDR2 YYNGEE. After removal of 0 bases from V and 6 bases from J, the junction contained 5 bases not matched to a gene. The CDR3 extends over 14 amino acids. The CDR3 loop is CASSVDGRTKTQYF. CDR3 DNA sequence: TGTGCCAGCAGCGTAGACGGGAGGACGAAGACCCAGTACTTC.

The CDR3 loop is CASVSGQPTDTQYF. Here the CDR3 DNA reads TGCGCCAGCGTTTCCGGGCAGCCAACAGATACGCAGTATTTT. The genes are TRBV5-1 and TRBJ2-3; D ambiguous. Germline V gene lookup returns CDR1 SGHRS and CDR2 YFSETQ. The CDR3 extends over 14 amino acids. V was clipped by 7 bases and J by 3 bases, with 15 bases between them.

This clonotype was found a few times. The gene calls are TRBV24-1 and TRBJ1-2; D may be TRBD1 (5 bases). CDR3 length equals 15 residues. Trimming left V 0 bases short and J 6 bases short, with 13 bases between. The germline V gene encodes CDR1 KGHDR and CDR2 SFDVKD. CDR3 sequence: CATSDLVSGRDGYTF. DNA of the CDR3: TGTGCCACCAGTGATTTGGTTTCGGGACGGGATGGCTACACCTTC.

This clonotype showed up many times. The chain has TRBV12-3 or TRBV12-4 and TRBJ2-1, with 12 bases fitting TRBD2. CDR3 size: 14 residues. V was clipped by 6 bases and J by 8 bases; unmatched bases: 5. CDR3: CASRRLAGVYEQFF. CDR3 DNA sequence: TGTGCCAGCAGGCGACTAGCGGGAGTTTATGAGCAGTTCTTC.

The J gene is TRBJ2-1, the V gene TRBV11-2; either TRBD1 or TRBD2 may fit D (5 bases each). The CDR3 has 17 residues. The germline V gene has CDR1 SGHAT and CDR2 FQNNGV. V was clipped by 2 bases and J by 7 bases, with 21 bases between them. CDR3 sequence: CASSLKLGTSTLNEQFF. CDR3 sequence (DNA): TGTGCCAGCAGCTTAAAGCTGGGGACCTCGACCCTGAATGAGCAGTTCTTC.

The rearrangement links TRBV12-3 or TRBV12-4 to TRBJ2-7, with 9 bases that match TRBD2. The CDR3 has 14 amino acids. Unmatched junction bases numbered 4, after V lost 4 bases and J lost 3 bases. The CDR3 reads CASSYPSGNYEQYF. The CDR3 bases are TGTGCCAGCAGTTATCCTAGCGGGAACTACGAGCAGTACTTC.

This clonotype was detected many times. This sequence joins TRBV12-3 or TRBV12-4 and TRBJ2-2; 8 bases align to TRBD2. The CDR3 runs to 13 residues. V shed 5 bases and J 6 bases; nucleotides not matched to a gene: 2. CDR3 nucleotide sequence: TGTGCCAGCAGTCGCGGGGGGCCCGGGGAGCTGTTTTTT. This encodes CASSRGGPGELFF.

Comments on this clonotype: Its ends do not fully match the called genes, so a read error is possible. V is TRBV12-3 or TRBV12-4 and J is TRBJ2-7, with D tentatively TRBD2 (6 bases). The CDR3 is 16 residues long. The CDR3 bases are TGTGCCAGCAGCCTCTACAGTGGCGGGATCCCCTACGAGCAGCACTTC. Protein sequence: CASSLYSGGIPYEQHF.

This clonotype was found a few times. The chain couples TRBV6-1 to TRBJ2-7; 11 bases map to TRBD2. The CDR3 consists of 16 residues. Trimming took 6 bases from V and 2 from J; bases not matched to a gene: 9. Germline V gives CDR1 MNHNS, CDR2 SASEGT. The CDR3 sequence is CASSSGTSGTAYEQYF. The CDR3 DNA reads TGTGCCAGCAGCTCCGGGACTAGCGGAACAGCCTACGAGCAGTACTTC.